This TCR beta chain was captured in a study of vaccination effects on CD4 cells after COVID-19. Study in general: Post-vaccine sampling occurred a median 72 days after the second dose.

This clone has a handful of counts. Its antigen is undetermined. Here immunoSEQ multiplex PCR was the method, and the copy in TCRdb shows in-frame clones only, minus some. The profile shows about 59,000 clones, around 82% of them singletons. Antigen-specific CD4+ T cells were expanded (with viral peptide pools) by the ViraFEST assay ahead of sequencing. Investigators separated out CD4+ T cells once around eleven days of culture had passed. Two doses of either BNT162b2 or mRNA-1273 were given to each participant. All vaccine recipients tested negative for nucleocapsid antibodies and had never contracted SARS-CoV-2 infection. Researchers reported culturing approximately 1.8 million PBMC in each well, adding 8 to 10 IU/ml IL-2 and roughly 10 ug/ml peptides. The CDR3 runs 13 residues. The J segment lost 8 bases and the V segment lost 0 bases, leaving 6 bases of the junction unmatched. CDR1 is GTSNPN and CDR2 is SVGIG in the germline V gene (reference sequence).

The sequence was obtained from a human donor who received a COVID-19 vaccine. The material was CD4+ T cells from PBMCs cultured with HCoV-OC43 spike peptides, obtained after COVID-19 vaccination. Subset of the sample: HCoV-OC43 spike overlapping peptide pool stimulation. V is TRBV30 and J is TRBJ1-2, with TRBD1 matching over 7 bases. Here the CDR3 DNA reads TGTGCCTGGAGTGTACAGGGGATCGGCGGCTACACCTTC. Its translation: CAWSVQGIGGYTF.